This TCR beta chain was sequenced during a study of blood T cell repertoires in COVID-19. The germline CDR1 and CDR2 sequences are MNHEY and SVGAGI. Trimming removed 5 bases from V and 2 bases from J; junction bases left unmatched: 4. This CDR3 is built from 14 residues. Sequencing used immunoSEQ multiplex PCR; TCRdb keeps in-frame clones, though not all of them. Of 200,000 to 300,000 clones in the sample, about 89% were seen once. Cohort placement rested on clinical history that participants reported themselves. The source is a woman under 30 who had recovered from COVID-19. The V and J genes are TRBV6-5 and TRBJ2-7; 9 bases align to TRBD1. Material: PBMCs or T cells enriched from blood (not recorded which). The CDR3 sequence is CASSIGQGPYEQYF. CDR3 nucleotides: TGTGCCAGCAGTATCGGACAGGGGCCCTACGAGCAGTACTTC.